This paragraph reports one T cell receptor beta chain. The antigen is unknown. Use of 60 Vbeta and 13 Jbeta primers characterized the PCR. Clones were sequenced by immunoSEQ multiplex PCR, and TCRdb holds only the in-frame ones, with some missing. The data show about 110,000 clones, roughly 84% seen once. CDR3 length: 14 residues. Per germline, CDR1 KGHSH and CDR2 LQKENI. The germline V and J ends were trimmed by 4 bases and 0 bases, with 7 bases remaining between them. This sample is part of a study of cytomegalovirus exposure and HLA in healthy donors. Study results and caveats: A later analysis linked a missense DCLRE1C variant to TCR beta V- and J-gene trimming. With DRB1 most and HLA-C fewest, TCR association rates differed between HLA loci in a later analysis. When a later analysis was performed, an Asian-associated ancestry cluster reportedly had fewer N-insertions than the approximately 680-donor mean.

Sequenced: PBMCs. The sequence was collected from a man between 25 and 39 years old in good health and CMV-seropositive. The chain carries TRBV18 and TRBJ1-5; the D is unclear. For the CDR3, the DNA is TGTGCCAGCTCACTCGGGTCTAGCAATCAGCCCCAGCATTTT. Protein product: CASSLGSSNQPQHF.